A selection of T cell receptor beta chains follows, all from one sample in a study of CD8 T cells in ankylosing spondylitis. TCRdb used MiXCR to reprocess the 5' RACE reads, holding one entry per CDR3 protein. The table lists 380,000 or so distinct CDR3 sequences, 20% to 25% of them singletons. The sequencing input was blood, either unsorted or a sorted T cell fraction (not recorded which). Receptor source: a male donor with ankylosing spondylitis or in good health (not recorded which). Both conserved end residues are part of each CDR3. D genes are given only for firm matches. Clone size is given for some rows only: seen once, a few or many times, or a class if the clone is expanded.

TRBJ2-7 | TRBV12-3/TRBV12-4 | TRBD1 | many | CASRRGGPLSYEQYF | TGTGCCAGCAGGCGAGGGGGCCCACTGTCCTACGAGCAGTACTTC
TRBJ2-3 | TRBV15 | . | . | CATSREGGTDTQYF | TGTGCCACCAGCAGAGAAGGGGGGACAGATACGCAGTATTTT
TRBJ2-1 | TRBV24-1 | . | few | CATTKVRGGDEQFF | TGTGCCACGACAAAAGTCCGAGGGGGGGATGAGCAGTTCTTC
TRBJ2-7 | TRBV5-1 | . | . | CASSALGASSYEQYF | TGCGCCAGCAGCGCCCTCGGGGCGAGCTCCTACGAGCAGTACTTC
TRBJ2-7 | TRBV29-1 | TRBD1 | few | CSVEIGSGGPYEQYF | TGCAGCGTTGAGATTGGGTCAGGGGGCCCCTACGAGCAGTACTTC
TRBJ1-2 | TRBV28 | . | . | CASRPWDTRPYNYGYTF | TGTGCCAGCAGACCATGGGACACACGCCCTTATAACTATGGCTACACCTTC
TRBJ1-4 | TRBV4-1 | . | few | CASSPGTEATNEKLFF | TGCGCCAGCAGCCCGGGGACGGAGGCAACTAATGAAAAACTGTTTTTT
TRBJ2-7 | TRBV12-3/TRBV12-4 | . | . | CASSLGRNYEQYF | TGTGCCAGCAGTTTGGGCCGGAACTACGAGCAGTACTTC
TRBJ2-5 | TRBV7-9 | . | few | CASSLVGTEETQYF | TGTGCCAGCAGCTTAGTTGGAACAGAAGAGACCCAGTACTTC
TRBJ1-1 | TRBV29-1 | . | few | CSGVGTMNTEAFF | TGCAGCGGTGTTGGGACAATGAACACTGAAGCTTTCTTT
TRBJ2-1 | TRBV27 | . | . | CASSSRSYNEQFF | TGTGCCAGCAGTTCCCGGTCGTACAATGAGCAGTTCTTC